The 3 T cell receptor beta chains presented below share a single source sample, sequenced in a study of cytomegalovirus exposure and HLA in healthy donors. The PCR employed 60 Vbeta primers together with 13 Jbeta primers. Repertoires were generated with immunoSEQ multiplex PCR, while TCRdb's copy carries only in-frame clones and drops some. The repertoire holds 72,000 or so clones, with around 80% as singletons. Material: PBMCs. The receptor source for this set is a woman in her twenties or thirties in good health and CMV-seropositive.

The J gene is TRBJ1-1, the V gene TRBV7-2; 11 positions match TRBD1. Unmatched junction bases numbered 4, after V lost 5 bases and J lost 8 bases. The CDR3 runs 13 residues. Germline loops: CDR1 SGHTA, CDR2 FQGNSA. The CDR3 DNA is TGTGCCAGCAGCGTCCGGGACAGGGGGGAAGCTTTCTTT. Residues: CASSVRDRGEAFF.

J is TRBJ1-6 and V is TRBV2; 7 bases are shared with TRBD1. Germline assignment: CDR1 SNHLY and CDR2 FYNNEI. The CDR3 has 18 amino acids. Trimming took 6 bases from V and 13 from J; bases not matched to a gene: 24. The CDR3, as DNA: TGTGCCAGCAGCGATATTCGGACAGGTTCCATCTCCGCATCGCCCCTCCACTTT. Its protein product is CASSDIRTGSISASPLHF.

The chain combines TRBV19 with TRBJ2-1; TRBD2 matches at 7 bases. This CDR3 has 14 amino acids. The germline V gene encodes CDR1 LNHDA and CDR2 SQIVND (reference sequence). After removal of 7 bases from V and 6 bases from J, the junction contained 9 bases not matched to a gene. As DNA, the CDR3 is TGTGCCAGTACTCACGCGGGAGTAGCCAATGAGCAGTTCTTC. It encodes CASTHAGVANEQFF.